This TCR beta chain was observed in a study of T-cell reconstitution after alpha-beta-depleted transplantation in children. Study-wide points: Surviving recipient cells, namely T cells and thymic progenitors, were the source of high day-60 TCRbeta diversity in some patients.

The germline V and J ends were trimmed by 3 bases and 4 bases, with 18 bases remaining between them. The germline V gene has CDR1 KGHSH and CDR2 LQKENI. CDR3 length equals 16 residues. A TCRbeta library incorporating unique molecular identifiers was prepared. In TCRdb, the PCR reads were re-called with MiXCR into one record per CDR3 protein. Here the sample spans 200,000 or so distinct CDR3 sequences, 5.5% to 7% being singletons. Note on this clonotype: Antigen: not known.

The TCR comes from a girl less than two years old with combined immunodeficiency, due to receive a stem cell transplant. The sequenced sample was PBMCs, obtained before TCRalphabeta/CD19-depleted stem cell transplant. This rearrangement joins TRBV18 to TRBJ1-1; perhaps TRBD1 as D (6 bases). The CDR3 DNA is TGTGCCAGCTCACCCTGGACCGAAATCAGGGGCACTGAAGCTTTCTTT. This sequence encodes CASSPWTEIRGTEAFF.